Following are 20 T cell receptor beta chains from one sample sequenced in a study of T cells in localized non-small cell lung cancer. Generated by immunoSEQ multiplex PCR, the TCRdb table keeps only in-frame clones and is missing some. There are roughly 30,000 clones in the sample; roughly nine tenths occur only once, and over 2.5% lies in the top ten. The sample here was peripheral blood, taken before any cancer treatment. The receptors stem from a female donor of 60 years or more with stage I lung adenocarcinoma.

The CDR3 spells CASSQVRQGNTEAFF. DNA of the CDR3: TGCGCCAGCAGCCAGGTACGACAGGGAAACACTGAAGCTTTCTTT. The V call is TRBV4-3, the J call TRBJ1-1, with 7 bases matching TRBD1. The V gene's germline CDR1 is LGHNA and CDR2 YSLEER. This CDR3 is 15 amino acids long. Trimming at V came to 3 bases and at J to 2 bases, leaving 6 bases not matched to a gene.

This chain uses TRBV10-3 with TRBJ2-3, with TRBD2 as a possible D gene (6 bases). Germline V gene lookup returns CDR1 ENHRY and CDR2 SYGVKD. Between the trimmed V and J ends, which lost 10 bases and 9 bases, there was a span of 20 bases. The CDR3 sequence is 13 residues long. The CDR3: CATAGSSGATQYF. The CDR3, as DNA: TGTGCCACCGCGGGGTCCTCCGGGGCGACGCAGTATTTT.

The chain couples TRBV7-2 to TRBJ2-1; TRBD1 might be the D (5 bases). Germline V lookup: CDR1 SGHTA, CDR2 FQGNSA. Trimming removed 5 bases at V and 7 bases at J, with 9 bases between. The CDR3 length is 12 residues. In nucleotides, the CDR3 is TGTGCCAGCAGCGCCCCAGGGAATGAGCAGTTCTTC. Its translation is CASSAPGNEQFF. Full variable domain (remainder filled in from reference TRBV7-2 and TRBJ2-1): GAGVSQSPSNKVTEKGKDVELRCDPISGHTALYWYRQSLGQGLEFLIYFQGNSAPDKSGLPSDRFSAERTGGSVSTLTIQRTQQEDSAVYLCASSAPGNEQFFGPGTRLTVL.

This chain joins TRBV28 and TRBJ1-3; D is possibly TRBD1 (5 bases). Germline V lookup: CDR1 MDHEN, CDR2 SYDVKM. The CDR3 has 17 amino acids. Trimming shortened V by 4 bases and J by 0 bases, and 16 bases separated the two germline ends. For the CDR3, the DNA is TGTGCCAGCAGTTCACTGGCTTGGGACTACTCTGGAAACACCATATATTTT. Translating it yields CASSSLAWDYSGNTIYF.

V is TRBV5-1 and J is TRBJ2-1; 8 nucleotides match TRBD1. In germline, CDR1 is SGHRS, CDR2 YFSETQ. The CDR3 extends over 17 amino acids. Trimming took 3 bases from V and 6 from J; bases not matched to a gene: 14. The CDR3 bases are TGCGCCAGCAGCTCCTTACAGGACAGGGACCCTCGCAATGAGCAGTTCTTC. This translates into CASSSLQDRDPRNEQFF.

This chain joins TRBV7-2 and TRBJ2-1; 9 positions agree with TRBD1. V lost 5 bases to trimming and J lost 5 bases; unmatched junction nucleotides: 7. The CDR3 sequence is 15 residues long. Germline CDR1 is SGHTA and CDR2 is FQGNSA. CDR3 region: CASSIWTGVDNEQFF. The DNA of the CDR3 is TGTGCCAGCAGCATATGGACAGGGGTGGACAATGAGCAGTTCTTC.

The rearrangement joins TRBV7-8 to TRBJ2-3; 10 nucleotides match TRBD2. The junction had 2 bases not matched to a gene; V was cut back by 2 bases and J by 0 bases. Germline V lookup: CDR1 SGHVS, CDR2 FQNEAQ. This CDR3 comprises 16 residues. The CDR3 loop reads CASSLRTSGSTDTQYF. The CDR3 coding sequence is TGTGCCAGCAGCTTAAGGACTAGCGGAAGCACAGATACGCAGTATTTT. Full variable domain (remainder filled in from reference TRBV7-8 and TRBJ2-3): GAGVSQSPRYKVAKRGQDVALRCDPISGHVSLFWYQQALGQGPEFLTYFQNEAQLDKSGLPSDRFFAERPEGSVSTLKIQRTQQEDSAVYLCASSLRTSGSTDTQYFGPGTRLTVL.

The chain links TRBV9 to TRBJ2-2; D assignment may be TRBD1 or TRBD2 (5 bases each). The V end was cut by 3 bases, the J end by 4 bases, with 19 bases between. There are 17 residues in the CDR3. Germline V gene sequence: CDR1 SGDLS, CDR2 YYNGEE. The DNA for the CDR3 is TGTGCCAGCAGCGGTCTCCGGGACGCAGAGGGCACCGGGGAGCTGTTTTTT. Amino acid sequence: CASSGLRDAEGTGELFF.

The chain couples TRBV27 to TRBJ2-7; perhaps TRBD1 as D (5 bases). V gave up 5 bases and J gave up 3 bases, with 14 bases separating them. In germline, CDR1 is MNHEY, CDR2 SMNVEV (reference sequence). The length of the CDR3 is 14 residues. In DNA form, the CDR3 reads TGTGCCAGCAGTCCAACCCTTCAGGGCTACGAGCAGTACTTC. Its translation: CASSPTLQGYEQYF.

The chain carries TRBV5-5 and TRBJ1-2; D ambiguous. Germline V lookup: CDR1 SGHKS, CDR2 YYEKEE (reference sequence). V lost 1 base to trimming and J lost 8 bases, with 18 bases between them. This CDR3 region has 15 residues. The CDR3 spells CASSLPPEGAGGYTF. The CDR3 nucleotides read TGTGCCAGCAGCTTGCCGCCCGAAGGAGCTGGGGGCTACACCTTC.

This chain connects TRBV5-6 to TRBJ2-7; possibly TRBD1 for D (6 bases). The CDR3 contains 18 residues. Germline-derived CDR1 and CDR2 are SGHDT and YYEEEE. Trimming cost V 0 bases and J 6 bases, with 25 bases left between them. The CDR3 coding sequence is TGTGCCAGCAGCTTGGGTGAGGCCTCAACAGGGACCTTGGCCGAGCAGTACTTC. This gives the protein CASSLGEASTGTLAEQYF.

This clone was recorded only once. The V call is TRBV6-1, the J call TRBJ1-3; TRBD1 might be the D (5 bases). The CDR3 has 15 residues. Trimming took 2 bases from V and 2 from J, leaving 10 bases between them. CDR1 MNHNS and CDR2 SASEGT come from the germline V gene. CDR3 residues: CASSELETAGNTIYF. Here the CDR3 DNA reads TGTGCCAGCAGTGAATTGGAGACAGCTGGAAACACCATATATTTT.

This sequence joins TRBV19 and TRBJ2-7, with 8 positions matching TRBD2. CDR1 and CDR2 (germline): LNHDA, SQIVND (reference sequence). The J segment lost 5 bases and the V segment lost 7 bases, leaving 7 bases of the junction unmatched. The CDR3 is 13 residues long. In DNA form, the CDR3 reads TGTGCCAGTAACCCACGGGGGGGTGACGAGCAGTACTTC. Amino acids: CASNPRGGDEQYF.

The rearrangement links TRBV7-3 to TRBJ2-3; D remains ambiguous. This CDR3 has 14 amino acids. The germline V gene encodes CDR1 SGHTA and CDR2 FQGTGA. V lost 2 bases to trimming and J lost 2 bases, with 8 bases between them. Here the CDR3 reads CASSLDLYTDTQYF. The CDR3 coding sequence is TGTGCCAGCAGCTTAGACCTCTACACAGATACGCAGTATTTT.

The chain links TRBV7-2 to TRBJ2-1; D unresolved. CDR3 size: 15 residues. The germline CDR1 and CDR2 sequences are SGHTA and FQGNSA. Between the trimmed V and J ends, which lost 5 bases and 9 bases, there was a span of 20 bases. CDR3 DNA: TGTGCCAGCAGCCCAAATAGACACTCTGATGGTGAGCAGTTCTTC. Protein: CASSPNRHSDGEQFF.

The CDR3 sequence: CASSQAGTLTANTGELFF. The CDR3 coding sequence is TGCGCCAGCAGCCAAGCGGGGACACTCACCGCGAACACCGGGGAGCTGTTTTTT. This chain links TRBV4-1 with TRBJ2-2, with a tentative D call TRBD1 (6 bases). The CDR3 runs to 18 residues. Germline lookup yields CDR1 MGHRA and CDR2 YSYEKL. V lost 1 base to trimming and J lost 0 bases, with 15 bases between them.

J is TRBJ2-1 and V is TRBV2; D is undetermined. Germline CDR1 reads SNHLY; CDR2 reads FYNNEI. CDR3 length equals 12 residues. V shed 3 bases and J shed 10 bases, with 10 bases lying between them. The CDR3 nucleotides are TGTGCCAGCAGTGACAGTAGGGCCGAGCAGTTCTTC. It is translated as CASSDSRAEQFF.

The chain employs TRBV4-3 and TRBJ2-7; no clear D. CDR1 and CDR2 from the germline V gene are LGHNA and YSLEER. V lost 0 bases to trimming and J lost 2 bases, with 11 bases between them. The CDR3 extends over 15 amino acids. The CDR3 is CASSQDFGVAYEQYF. CDR3 DNA: TGCGCCAGCAGCCAAGATTTTGGGGTGGCCTACGAGCAGTACTTC.

The rearrangement joins TRBV7-9 to TRBJ2-1; the D is unclear. The CDR3 has 15 residues. Trimming shortened V by 5 bases and J by 4 bases, and 15 bases separated the two germline ends. Germline lookup yields CDR1 SEHNR and CDR2 FQNEAQ (reference sequence). The DNA of the CDR3 is TGTGCCAGCAGCAGACCCCTACCCGAATACAATGAGCAGTTCTTC. Translation: CASSRPLPEYNEQFF.

The J gene is TRBJ2-2, the V gene TRBV25-1; the match to TRBD1 covers 9 bases. Trimming cost V 8 bases and J 5 bases; bases outside gene matches: 12. The CDR3 contains 16 residues. CDR1 is MGHDK, CDR2 SYGVNS, per germline. CDR3 sequence (DNA): TGTGCCAGCTCCCGATCGGCGGGGACAGGGACCGGGGAGCTGTTTTTT. Translating it yields CASSRSAGTGTGELFF.